The 23 T cell receptor beta chains given below trace back to one sample, sequenced in a study of T cells after yellow fever vaccination. TCRdb itself ran the 5' RACE reads through MiXCR, one entry per CDR3 protein. The repertoire consists of about 320,000 distinct CDR3 sequences, with over 3.5% occurring once and the leading ten covering 15% to 20%. The source was PBMCs, collected 15 days after the yellow fever booster vaccination. The receptors were gathered from a man aged 18 to 29 who received the YFV17D yellow fever vaccine.

This clonotype occurred many times. The CDR3 is CASSYFLPGTGDYEQYF. CDR3 DNA sequence: TGTGCCAGCAGTTACTTCCTCCCGGGGACAGGGGACTACGAGCAGTACTTC. V gene TRBV6-5 combines with J gene TRBJ2-7, with 10 bases lining up with TRBD1. V gave up 1 base and J gave up 3 bases; unmatched junction bases: 9. CDR1 is MNHEY and CDR2 is SVGAGI in the germline V gene. The CDR3 is 17 residues long.

V and J are TRBV28 and TRBJ1-2; TRBD1 might be the D (6 bases). Between the trimmed V and J ends, which lost 3 bases and 8 bases, there was a span of 16 bases. Germline V lookup: CDR1 MDHEN, CDR2 SYDVKM. The CDR3 sequence is 14 residues long. Here the CDR3 reads CASSFPGALRGYTF. The CDR3 region has the DNA TGTGCCAGCAGTTTCCCAGGGGCGCTCCGGGGCTACACCTTC.

This clonotype has at least ten counts. This likely comes from a read error, as the CDR3 has no conserved phenylalanine or tryptophan at its end. This chain joins TRBV20-1 and TRBJ1-6, with 7 bases aligning to TRBD1. From germline, CDR1 is DFQATT and CDR2 SNEGSKA (reference sequence). This CDR3 region has 13 residues. Trimming at V came to 4 bases and at J to 7 bases, leaving 4 bases not matched to a gene. The CDR3 loop is CSAMGQLNSPLHL. The CDR3 nucleotides are TGCAGTGCTATGGGACAGCTGAATTCACCCCTCCACCTT.

Worth noting for this clonotype: Just one base apart from a much larger clone, this may be a read error. V usage is TRBV5-1 and J usage is TRBJ2-1; D remains unclear. The CDR3 spans 15 residues. Germline V gene data show CDR1 as SGHRS and CDR2 as YFSETQ. CDR3 residues: CASSFRAPAYHEQFF. The DNA for the CDR3 is TGCGCCAGCAGCTTCCGAGCCCCCGCCTACCATGAGCAGTTCTTC.

This rearrangement joins TRBV9 to TRBJ1-6; D might be TRBD1 (6 bases). CDR1 and CDR2 (germline): SGDLS, YYNGEE. This CDR3 has 15 amino acids. V was shortened by 1 base and J by 7 bases, with 12 bases between the two germline ends. CDR3 DNA sequence: TGTGCCAGCAGCGTACAGGACAGTTTAAATTCACCCCTCCACTTT. It specifies CASSVQDSLNSPLHF. Full variable domain (remainder filled in from reference TRBV9 and TRBJ1-6): DSGVTQTPKHLITATGQRVTLRCSPRSGDLSVYWYQQSLDQGLQFLIQYYNGEERAKGNILERFSAQQFPDLHSELNLSSLELGDSALYFCASSVQDSLNSPLHFGNGTRLTVT.

The chain recombines TRBV9 with TRBJ1-6; possibly TRBD1 for D (5 bases). Germline CDR1 reads SGDLS; CDR2 reads YYNGEE. The CDR3 contains 14 residues. The V and J ends lost 0 bases and 10 bases respectively, with 11 bases between them. The DNA for the CDR3 is TGTGCCAGCAGCGTAGAGGACATCCCCTCACCCCTCCACTTT. Encoded protein: CASSVEDIPSPLHF.

The sample holds many counts of this clonotype. This sequence joins TRBV4-3 and TRBJ2-6, with D unresolved. The ends were cut back, 0 bases at V and 0 bases at J, with 9 bases in the middle. The CDR3 contains 17 residues. Germline V lookup: CDR1 LGHNA, CDR2 YSLEER. The CDR3 coding sequence is TGCGCCAGCAGCCAAGATGGGCTAGACTCTGGGGCCAACGTCCTGACTTTC. Translating it yields CASSQDGLDSGANVLTF.

This clonotype was recorded at least ten times. The chain couples TRBV9 to TRBJ1-2; D possibly corresponds to TRBD1 (6 bases). CDR3 length equals 15 residues. The V end was cut by 3 bases, the J end by 1 base, with 13 bases between. Germline values: CDR1 SGDLS, CDR2 YYNGEE. CDR3 sequence: CASSADSSVNYGYTF. In nucleotides, the CDR3 is TGTGCCAGCAGCGCGGACAGCTCTGTTAACTATGGCTACACCTTC.

The V call is TRBV12-3 or TRBV12-4, the J call TRBJ1-1, with TRBD1 matching 8 bases. The length of the CDR3 is 17 residues. With 3 bases clipped from V and 2 bases from J, the junction kept 11 bases outside the gene matches. The CDR3 reads CASSFFPRTGLNTEAFF. In DNA, the CDR3 is TGTGCCAGCAGTTTTTTCCCTAGGACAGGGCTAAACACTGAAGCTTTCTTT.

V and J are TRBV27 and TRBJ1-4; 8 bases fit TRBD1. Germline CDR1 reads MNHEY; CDR2 reads SMNVEV (reference sequence). The CDR3 extends over 16 amino acids. V was clipped by 4 bases and J by 2 bases; unmatched bases: 6. This chain's CDR3 is CASSSGQGITNEKLFF. The DNA for the CDR3 is TGTGCCAGCAGTTCAGGACAGGGAATTACTAATGAAAAACTGTTTTTT.

Notes on this clonotype: A much larger clone differs by one base, so this may be a read error. The V gene is TRBV6-2 or TRBV6-3, the J gene TRBJ2-3, with D unresolved. Germline V gene lookup returns CDR1 MNHEY and CDR2 SVGEGT. The CDR3 runs 12 residues. The CDR3 protein is CGSSYLADTQYF. The CDR3 DNA reads as TGTGGCAGCAGTTACTTAGCAGATACGCAGTATTTT.

There are many counts of this clonotype. This chain links TRBV5-5 with TRBJ2-5; D ambiguous. The CDR3 is made up of 13 amino acids. From germline, CDR1 is SGHKS and CDR2 YYEKEE (reference sequence). V lost 0 bases to trimming and J lost 4 bases, with 7 bases between them. CDR3 loop: CASSLAIRETQYF. For the CDR3, the DNA is TGTGCCAGCAGCTTGGCTATAAGAGAGACCCAGTACTTC. Filled out from reference TRBV5-5 and TRBJ2-5, the complete variable domain reads DAGVTQSPTHLIKTRGQQVTLRCSPISGHKSVSWYQQVLGQGPQFIFQYYEKEERGRGNFPDRFSARQFPNYSSELNVNALLLGDSALYLCASSLAIRETQYFGPGTRLLVL.

This clonotype was seen many times. This chain uses TRBV12-3 or TRBV12-4 with TRBJ1-5; tentatively, D is TRBD1 (5 bases). Trimming shortened V by 6 bases and J by 3 bases, and 12 bases separated the two germline ends. This CDR3 spans 14 amino acids. CDR3 sequence (DNA): TGTGCCAGCAGGGAGGACACGGCCAATCAGCCCCAGCATTTT. Its translation: CASREDTANQPQHF.

A few counts support this clonotype. This chain connects TRBV4-2 to TRBJ1-3; possible D gene TRBD1, 6 bases. The germline V gene has CDR1 LGHNA and CDR2 YNFKEQ. CDR3 size: 15 residues. V shed 3 bases and J shed 1 base, with 10 bases lying between them. CDR3 sequence reads: CASSQADRSGNTIYF. CDR3 DNA sequence: TGTGCCAGCAGCCAGGCGGACAGATCTGGAAACACCATATATTTT.

The chain combines TRBV12-3 or TRBV12-4 with TRBJ1-5; perhaps TRBD1 as D (5 bases). This CDR3 has 14 amino acids. V was pared by 7 bases and J by 6 bases, with 16 bases between. The CDR3 spells CASNPLGESQPQHF. In nucleotides, the CDR3 is TGTGCCAGCAACCCATTGGGGGAGAGTCAGCCCCAGCATTTT.

The gene calls are TRBV30 and TRBJ2-3; D is unclear. This CDR3 spans 10 amino acids. Trimming left V 5 bases short and J 4 bases short, with 4 bases between. Germline V gene data show CDR1 as GTSNPN and CDR2 as SVGIG (reference sequence). The CDR3 DNA is TGTGCCTGGGGACCAGATACGCAGTATTTT. As protein: CAWGPDTQYF.

This clonotype was detected only a few times. The genes are TRBV10-3 and TRBJ1-5; possibly TRBD1 for D (6 bases). Germline CDR1 is ENHRY and CDR2 is SYGVKD. Trimming shortened V by 4 bases and J by 1 base, and 8 bases separated the two germline ends. This CDR3 spans 14 amino acids. CDR3 amino acids: CAISGGQSNQPQHF. DNA for the CDR3: TGTGCCATCAGTGGCGGACAGAGCAATCAGCCCCAGCATTTT.

This clonotype was observed many times. This chain connects TRBV7-2 to TRBJ1-3; D is undetermined. The germline V and J ends were trimmed by 6 bases and 1 base, with 4 bases remaining between them. Germline V lookup: CDR1 SGHTA, CDR2 FQGNSA. The CDR3 has 12 residues. CDR3 sequence: CASSLSGNTIYF. The CDR3 nucleotides read TGTGCCAGCAGTTTATCTGGAAACACCATATATTTT.

This clonotype was observed many times. This sequence joins TRBV3-1 and TRBJ2-7; D uncertain. Trimming left V 0 bases short and J 3 bases short, with 12 bases between. The CDR3 has 15 amino acids. Looked up from germline, CDR1 is LGHDT and CDR2 is YNNKEL (reference sequence). The CDR3 protein is CASSQDRNARYEQYF. In DNA, the CDR3 is TGTGCCAGCAGCCAAGATAGGAATGCTCGCTACGAGCAGTACTTC.

This clonotype was detected only a few times. The gene calls are TRBV7-2 and TRBJ2-5; TRBD1 is a possible D gene (5 bases). Germline-derived CDR1 and CDR2 are SGHTA and FQGNSA. Between the trimmed V and J ends, which lost 4 bases and 5 bases, there was a span of 11 bases. This CDR3 has 13 residues. The CDR3 sequence is CASSSGQLETQYF. The CDR3 DNA follows: TGTGCCAGCAGCTCAGGACAATTGGAGACCCAGTACTTC.

This clonotype was seen ten or more times. V usage is TRBV7-2 and J usage is TRBJ1-5; D is possibly TRBD1 (6 bases). CDR1 is SGHTA, CDR2 FQGNSA, per germline. Trimming pared 3 bases from V and 1 base from J, leaving 13 bases between. The CDR3 sequence is 16 residues long. The CDR3 protein is CASSFWGGASNQPQHF. CDR3 nucleotide sequence: TGTGCCAGCAGCTTTTGGGGGGGCGCGAGCAATCAGCCCCAGCATTTT.

This clonotype was counted at least ten times. The chain links TRBV25-1 to TRBJ2-7; D uncertain. This CDR3 region has 13 residues. Germline loops: CDR1 MGHDK, CDR2 SYGVNS. V was cut by 0 bases and J by 3 bases, with 6 bases left in between. CDR3 nucleotide sequence: TGTGCCAGCAGTGAATACCCAGGCTACGAGCAGTACTTC. This encodes CASSEYPGYEQYF.

In this sample, this clonotype turned up many times. The chain employs TRBV21-1 and TRBJ2-3; no DNA check was done on the table's D call, TRBD1. TRBV21-1 counts as a pseudogene. This CDR3 spans 13 amino acids. DNA of the CDR3: TGTGCCACCAGGGCCGGGTTCGCAGATACGCAGTATTTT. Translating gives CATRAGFADTQYF.